Following are 20 T cell receptor beta chains from one sample sequenced in a study of metastatic and nonmetastatic thyroid tumors (dated by TCRdb to 2020 to 2022). Receptor amplification or capture employed PCR. The reads were generated on an Illumina HiSeq 4000. TCRdb's own reprocessing of the public reads used fastp at Q25 and MiXCR and kept productive beta chains. This sample is represented by approximately 5,400 clones; 30% to 45% of them were singletons. The top ten clonotypes cover 30% to 40% of the sample. No patient had received any treatment before thyroid surgery. The sequenced sample was adjacent normal tissue. These receptors all come from a female donor with papillary thyroid cancer or a benign thyroid nodule (not recorded which). Some clones in this sample may be carry-over from other donors' samples.

The rearrangement uses TRBV4-1 and TRBJ2-2, with D possibly matching TRBD1 (6 bases). Germline values: CDR1 MGHRA, CDR2 YSYEKL. The ends were cut back, 3 bases at V and 6 bases at J, with 11 bases in the middle. The CDR3 sequence is 14 residues long. CDR3 loop: CASSQHRDAGELFF. The CDR3 DNA is TGCGCCAGCAGCCAGCACAGGGATGCCGGGGAGCTGTTTTTT.

The rearrangement uses TRBV6-1 and TRBJ1-2; tentatively, D is TRBD1 (6 bases). V dropped 6 bases and J dropped 8 bases, with 22 bases sitting between them. Germline assignment: CDR1 MNHNS and CDR2 SASEGT. The CDR3 consists of 15 residues. CDR3 DNA: TGTGCCAGCAGGATCTCCGGGACAATCTTTAACGGCTACACCTTC. Translated: CASRISGTIFNGYTF.

The genes are TRBV30 and TRBJ1-5; 10 bases match TRBD1. The length of the CDR3 is 14 residues. Germline values: CDR1 GTSNPN, CDR2 SVGIG (reference sequence). J lost 6 bases, V lost 7 bases, and 9 bases had no gene match. The CDR3 here is CAYRDRGRSQPQHF. The CDR3 bases are TGTGCCTACCGGGACAGGGGACGAAGTCAGCCCCAGCATTTT.

The chain uses TRBV11-2 and TRBJ2-7; 7 bases agree with TRBD2. The CDR3 sequence is 19 residues long. V shed 0 bases, J shed 3 bases, and the junction held 17 bases outside the gene matches. Germline V gene data show CDR1 as SGHAT and CDR2 as FQNNGV. CDR3 amino acids: CASSLDRAGTGLLHYEQYF. CDR3 DNA: TGTGCCAGCAGCTTAGATCGGGCAGGTACGGGACTACTTCACTACGAGCAGTACTTC.

Relative to its sample, this clone is large. The rearrangement links TRBV28 to TRBJ2-5; TRBD2 aligns across 8 bases. This CDR3 contains 15 residues. Trimming at V came to 3 bases and at J to 0 bases, leaving 3 bases not matched to a gene. CDR1 and CDR2 from the germline V gene are MDHEN and SYDVKM. Written as DNA, the CDR3 is TGTGCCAGCAGTTTGCAGCGGGAGTACCAAGAGACCCAGTACTTC. This gives the protein CASSLQREYQETQYF.

Only a few counts were recorded for this clone. The chain employs TRBV11-2 and TRBJ1-2; TRBD1 is a possible D gene (6 bases). The CDR3 consists of 13 residues. The ends were cut back, 4 bases at V and 4 bases at J, with 10 bases in the middle. The germline V gene encodes CDR1 SGHAT and CDR2 FQNNGV. The CDR3 spells CASSSGTTYGYTF. In nucleotides, the CDR3 is TGTGCCAGCAGCTCCGGGACAACCTATGGCTACACCTTC.

The rearrangement links TRBV5-1 to TRBJ2-1; 7 bases are shared with TRBD2. CDR3 size: 11 residues. Germline values: CDR1 SGHRS, CDR2 YFSETQ. Trimming at V came to 4 bases and at J to 12 bases, leaving 4 bases not matched to a gene. The CDR3 DNA follows: TGCGCCAGCAGCAGCGGGGTGTGGCAGTTCTTC. Translation: CASSSGVWQFF.

This clone was seen a handful of times. The chain links TRBV6-6 to TRBJ2-3; no clear D. The ends were cut back, 2 bases at V and 1 base at J, with 13 bases in the middle. The germline CDR1 and CDR2 sequences are MNHNY and SVGAGI (reference sequence). The CDR3 is 16 residues long. Written as DNA, the CDR3 is TGTGCCAGCAGTTACCCCCCTAGTCGGGGCACAGATACGCAGTATTTT. Its protein is CASSYPPSRGTDTQYF.

The chain carries TRBV20-1 and TRBJ1-5; 9 nucleotides line up with TRBD1. Germline trimming cut 7 bases from V and 0 bases from J; bases unmatched to any gene: 10. This CDR3 has 16 amino acids. From germline, CDR1 is DFQATT and CDR2 SNEGSKA (reference sequence). The CDR3 loop is CSVTGTGLSSNQPQHF. The CDR3 DNA follows: TGCAGTGTCACCGGGACAGGGTTGAGTAGCAATCAGCCCCAGCATTTT.

This chain joins TRBV6-1 and TRBJ1-5; D is possibly TRBD1 (5 bases). CDR3 length equals 15 residues. Germline V gene data show CDR1 as MNHNS and CDR2 as SASEGT. Trimming removed 5 bases from V and 4 bases from J, with 15 bases in between. DNA of the CDR3: TGTGCCAGCAGTCCCCGGGGGATGAGGAATCAGCCCCAGCATTTT. Amino acid sequence: CASSPRGMRNQPQHF.

This clone was seen only a few times. The J gene is TRBJ2-7, the V gene TRBV7-2, with 12 bases lining up with TRBD1. Losses at the gene ends were 6 bases for V and 2 bases for J; bases not matched to a gene: 5. The CDR3 loop spans 15 amino acids. Germline assignment: CDR1 SGHTA and CDR2 FQGNSA. DNA of the CDR3: TGTGCCAGCAGTTCCGGGACAGGGGGCGCCTACGAGCAGTACTTC. This translates into CASSSGTGGAYEQYF.

This clone was observed a few times. This chain joins TRBV20-1 and TRBJ2-7; the match to TRBD1 covers 11 bases. Per germline, CDR1 DFQATT and CDR2 SNEGSKA (reference sequence). The V segment lost 6 bases and the J segment 2 bases; nucleotides outside the gene matches: 15. CDR3 size: 17 residues. The CDR3 DNA sequence: TGCAGTGCCCACCGGACAGGGGGCGCGTTAATCCCCTACGAGCAGTACTTC. It is translated as CSAHRTGGALIPYEQYF.

This clone has at least ten counts. The chain joins TRBV28 to TRBJ1-5, with no clear D. Germline V CDR1 and CDR2: MDHEN, SYDVKM. This CDR3 region has 15 residues. V was clipped by 1 base and J by 1 base, with 8 bases between them. The CDR3 bases are TGTGCCAGCAGTTTATCTCGGGCAAGCAATCAGCCCCAGCATTTT. Its translation: CASSLSRASNQPQHF.

The chain recombines TRBV7-3 with TRBJ2-7; the match to TRBD1 covers 11 bases. The CDR3 spans 15 residues. After removal of 2 bases from V and 3 bases from J, the junction contained 3 bases not matched to a gene. Looked up from germline, CDR1 is SGHTA and CDR2 is FQGTGA. CDR3 coding DNA: TGTGCCAGCAGCTTAGGACAGGGGGCGGGCTACGAGCAGTACTTC. Translated: CASSLGQGAGYEQYF.

This chain uses TRBV12-3 or TRBV12-4 with TRBJ2-1; D may be TRBD1 (5 bases). Trimming pared 6 bases from V and 6 bases from J, leaving 9 bases between. There are 12 residues in the CDR3. CDR3 nucleotide sequence: TGTGCCAGCAGGACAGCCGGCAATGAGCAGTTCTTC. Translating gives CASRTAGNEQFF.

The gene calls are TRBV5-1 and TRBJ1-2, with TRBD1 identical over 7 bases. Germline trimming cut 3 bases from V and 6 bases from J; bases unmatched to any gene: 8. Germline V gives CDR1 SGHRS, CDR2 YFSETQ. The CDR3 runs 14 residues. CDR3 in DNA: TGCGCCAGCAGCTCGGAGACAGGGTGGGATGGCTACACCTTC. Translation gives CASSSETGWDGYTF. Complete variable domain (other parts from reference TRBV5-1 and TRBJ1-2): KAGVTQTPRYLIKTRGQQVTLSCSPISGHRSVSWYQQTPGQGLQFLFEYFSETQRNKGNFPGRFSGRQFSNSRSEMNVSTLELGDSALYLCASSSETGWDGYTFGSGTRLTVV.

J is TRBJ2-6 and V is TRBV11-2; TRBD1 aligns across 8 bases. The germline gives CDR1 SGHAT, CDR2 FQNNGV. V lost 3 bases and J lost 0; bases outside the gene matches: 7. This CDR3 comprises 18 residues. This CDR3 is CASSFRGQADSGANVLTF. CDR3 DNA sequence: TGTGCCAGCAGCTTCCGGGGACAGGCAGACTCTGGGGCCAACGTCCTGACTTTC.

The CDR3 loop reads CATSDLGQGLAGVGYNEQFF. DNA of the CDR3: TGTGCCACCAGTGATTTAGGCCAGGGACTAGCGGGAGTCGGTTACAATGAGCAGTTCTTC. The gene calls are TRBV24-1 and TRBJ2-1; 14 positions agree with TRBD2. Germline V gene lookup returns CDR1 KGHDR and CDR2 SFDVKD. Trimming cost V 1 base and J 4 bases; bases outside gene matches: 11. The CDR3 has 20 residues.

The rearrangement joins TRBV20-1 to TRBJ2-5, with 9 bases identical to TRBD2. CDR1 and CDR2 from the germline V gene are DFQATT and SNEGSKA (reference sequence). With 4 bases clipped from V and 2 bases from J, the junction kept 5 bases outside the gene matches. This CDR3 has 14 residues. The CDR3 sequence: CSATGREGQETQYF. The CDR3 DNA follows: TGCAGTGCTACCGGGCGGGAGGGTCAAGAGACCCAGTACTTC.

In this sample, this clone is large (0.1 to 1%). The chain recombines TRBV5-8 with TRBJ1-1, with TRBD1 identical over 7 bases. This CDR3 has 14 residues. The V segment lost 1 base and the J segment 5 bases; nucleotides outside the gene matches: 5. Germline lookup yields CDR1 SGHTS and CDR2 YDEGEE. As DNA, the CDR3 is TGTGCCAGCAGCTTGAGGGGGCTTGGAACTGAAGCTTTCTTT. It translates to CASSLRGLGTEAFF.